This TCR beta chain comes out of a study of OX40 agonist ivuxolimab in advanced cancers. Study-wide background: A history of anti-PD-1, anti-PD-L1 or anti-CTLA-4 therapy was acceptable, and roughly 40% had some. Three patients responded partially, comprising one with hepatocellular carcinoma and two with cutaneous melanoma.

Blood samples were obtained at baseline, cycle 4 day 1, and cycle 7 day 1. This clone has just a few counts. Between the trimmed V and J ends, which lost 2 bases and 4 bases, there was a span of 8 bases. CDR1 SGHVS and CDR2 FNYEAQ come from the germline V gene. This CDR3 is built from 13 residues. The method was immunoSEQ multiplex PCR; TCRdb's version includes in-frame clones alone and lacks a portion of them. The data show about 80,000 clones, roughly 91% seen once. V usage is TRBV7-6 and J usage is TRBJ1-1, with D perhaps TRBD1 (5 bases). This clonotype originated in an adult with an advanced solid tumor such as melanoma, head and neck, liver or kidney cancer. This specimen was CD4+ or CD8+ T cells sorted from blood, taken in a trial of the OX40 agonist ivuxolimab. The CDR3 nucleotides read TGTGCCAGCAGCTTAACGGGGCTCACTGAAGCTTTCTTT. It is translated as CASSLTGLTEAFF.